This T cell receptor beta chain was found in a study of shared clonotypes between healthy human individuals. Sequencing used immunoSEQ multiplex PCR; TCRdb keeps in-frame clones, though not all of them. The sample yields 2 million to 3 million clones, 93% seen once. Germline V gene sequence: CDR1 SEHNR, CDR2 FQNEAQ (reference sequence). Trimming stripped 3 bases from V and 0 bases from J, with 9 bases between. The CDR3 contains 15 residues. This rearrangement joins TRBV7-9 to TRBJ2-1; unclear D gene. The receptor's source is a young man in good health. Some clones in this sample may be carry-over from other donors' samples. Sample: naive CD4+ T cells from PBMCs. Subset indicated: CD45RA+ positively selected. This chain's CDR3 is CASSFESSSYNEQFF. CDR3 sequence (DNA): TGTGCCAGCAGCTTTGAGTCGAGCTCCTACAATGAGCAGTTCTTC.